The present T cell receptor beta chain was sequenced within a study of human T cells and chemical hapten exposure. Study-level background: Chiefly female patients presented with alopecia areata, totalis or universalis.

This clonotype was detected only a few times. Its antigen is not identified. General study points: After DPC sensitization, TCRs above 1 in 1000 frequency showed no change.

This CDR3 has 14 residues. V was pared by 6 bases and J by 2 bases, with 12 bases between. The V gene's germline CDR1 is LGHDT and CDR2 YNNKEL (reference sequence). Time point indicated: patch test 1, 2 weeks after DPC sensitization. The treatment denotes: therapeutic diphenylcyclopropenone sensitization with weekly scalp DPC. Individual cDNA molecules had unique molecular identifiers attached to them by the library. TCRdb ran MiXCR on the RACE reads and lists one entry per CDR3 protein. This sample has about 57,000 distinct CDR3 sequences, with 7% to 10% found just once. The TCR originated in a woman in her thirties or forties with alopecia areata. Some clones in this sample may be carry-over from other donors' samples. The sample in question was whole blood, obtained in connection with sensitization to the hapten diphenylcyclopropenone (DPC). The chain carries TRBV3-1 and TRBJ2-3, with D maybe TRBD2 (6 bases). In DNA, the CDR3 is TGTGCCAGCAGGGGCGGGGTGGCCACAGATACGCAGTATTTT. Translated, it gives CASRGGVATDTQYF.